The source of this T cell receptor (beta chain) is a study of T cells in Graves' hyperthyroidism and ophthalmopathy. RNA transcripts gave rise to amplified TCR beta CDR3 regions. HTBI primers drove first-round RT-PCR of the TCR CDR3. A single record per CDR3 protein comes from TCRdb applying MiXCR to the multiplex PCR reads. The sample has 500,000 to 750,000 distinct CDR3 sequences, roughly 50% seen once. This clonotype was picked up one time. Antigen specificity is unknown. The limits of the CDR3 on the DNA are not certain, so only TCRdb's listed CDR3 is given. CDR1 and CDR2 (germline): SGHVS, FNYEAQ. The CDR3 has 16 amino acids, counting both end residues. Overall study results and limits: Most clonotypes expanded in the thyroid (above 0.001) were also present in blood.

This clonotype originated in a woman between 18 and 30 years old with Graves' hyperthyroidism. The genes are TRBV7-6 and TRBJ2-7; the table's D gene call, TRBD2, was not cross checked with the DNA. The sample taken for sequencing was peripheral blood or thyroid tissue (not recorded which). CDR3 residues: CASSLEGSGYTFGQYF.